The 4 T cell receptor beta chains listed next were all sequenced from one sample in a study of OX40 agonist ivuxolimab in advanced cancers. Using immunoSEQ multiplex PCR, the repertoire was profiled, and TCRdb retains in-frame clones only, with some absent. The data hold 55,000 to 65,000 clones, with around 83% observed a single time. This sample comprised CD4+ or CD8+ T cells sorted from blood, obtained in a trial of the OX40 agonist ivuxolimab. The receptors derive from an adult with an advanced solid tumor such as melanoma, head and neck, liver or kidney cancer.

V usage is TRBV18 and J usage is TRBJ2-7, with 7 bases fitting TRBD2. CDR1 KGHSH and CDR2 LQKENI come from the germline V gene. V was pared by 1 base and J by 3 bases, with 3 bases of the junction left unmatched. The CDR3 covers 14 residues. CDR3 loop: CASSPRAGDYEQYF. In DNA form, the CDR3 reads TGTGCCAGCTCACCACGGGCGGGGGACTACGAGCAGTACTTC.

The rearrangement joins TRBV6-1 to TRBJ1-6; D is possibly TRBD1 (6 bases). Per germline, CDR1 MNHNS and CDR2 SASEGT. V lost 3 bases, J lost 2 bases, and 17 bases lay in between. The CDR3 contains 18 residues. The CDR3 region has the DNA TGTGCCAGCAGTGATCGGCAGGGGAGGTGGACCTATAATTCACCCCTCCACTTT. Protein: CASSDRQGRWTYNSPLHF.

The CDR3 sequence is CASREGDQPQHF. The CDR3 DNA is TGTGCCAGCCGGGAGGGCGATCAGCCCCAGCATTTT. V usage is TRBV28 and J usage is TRBJ1-5; D unresolved. V was shortened by 8 bases and J by 5 bases, with 10 bases between the two germline ends. The CDR3 is 12 residues long. The V gene's germline CDR1 is MDHEN and CDR2 SYDVKM.

This chain uses TRBV25-1 with TRBJ1-2, with a weak D call TRBD1 (5 bases). Trimming left V 6 bases short and J 2 bases short, with 10 bases between. Germline-derived CDR1 and CDR2 are MGHDK and SYGVNS. CDR3 length equals 13 residues. This CDR3 reads CASSPTVNYGYTF. The CDR3 region has the DNA TGTGCCAGCAGCCCGACAGTAAACTATGGCTACACCTTC.